This T cell receptor (beta chain) was profiled in a study of T-cell reconstitution after alpha-beta-depleted transplantation in children. This clonotype was found many times. CDR3 size: 13 residues. V was trimmed by 4 bases and J by 6 bases, leaving 9 bases between them. Germline CDR1 MGHRA, CDR2 YSYEKL. During its preparation, the TCRbeta library received unique molecular identifiers. TCRdb analysed the PCR reads with MiXCR anew, one entry per CDR3 protein. The table lists roughly 17,000 distinct CDR3 sequences, roughly 12% of them singletons, with approximately 71% in the top ten. The sequencing used PBMCs, mostly from graft donor cells, collected 180 days after TCRalphabeta/CD19-depleted stem cell transplant. The chain is built from TRBV4-1 and TRBJ2-2; D gene unclear. This receptor was taken from a boy in the first two years of life who had a stem cell transplant for Wiskott-Aldrich syndrome, so the T cells may come from the graft donor. CDR3 amino acids: CASSPDQAGELFF. As DNA, the CDR3 is TGCGCCAGCAGCCCGGACCAGGCCGGGGAGCTGTTTTTT.